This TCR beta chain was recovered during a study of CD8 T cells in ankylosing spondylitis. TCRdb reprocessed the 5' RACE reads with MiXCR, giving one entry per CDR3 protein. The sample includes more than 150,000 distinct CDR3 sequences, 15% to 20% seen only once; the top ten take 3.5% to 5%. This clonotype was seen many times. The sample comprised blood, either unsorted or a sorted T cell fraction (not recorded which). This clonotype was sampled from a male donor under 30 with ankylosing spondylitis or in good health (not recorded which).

The CDR3 spells CATMGVDEQFF. The CDR3 region has the DNA TGTGCCACTATGGGGGTCGATGAGCAGTTCTTC. The V and J genes are TRBV24-1 and TRBJ2-1, with D tentatively TRBD1 or TRBD2 (5 bases each). The CDR3 runs 11 residues. V lost 10 bases, J lost 8 bases, and 11 bases lay in between. Germline lookup yields CDR1 KGHDR and CDR2 SFDVKD.